A single sample is the source of the 18 T cell receptor beta chains below, sequenced in a study of T cell responses to AZD1222 COVID-19 vaccine. The protocol was immunoSEQ multiplex PCR, while the TCRdb copy is restricted to in-frame clones and leaves out a portion. Of some 150,000 clones in the sample, 70% to 90% are singletons; the top ten hold roughly 2%. This material consisted of peripheral blood, taken on day 0 of AZD1222 vaccination. These receptor sequences come from an adult in good health.

The V and J genes are TRBV30 and TRBJ1-5, with TRBD1 matching 8 bases. V trimming: 1 base; J trimming: 6 bases; junction bases outside the gene matches: 11. Germline loops: CDR1 GTSNPN, CDR2 SVGIG (reference sequence). This CDR3 region has 16 residues. CDR3 protein: CAWSARGRLSSQPQHF. The DNA for the CDR3 is TGTGCCTGGAGTGCCAGGGGGCGGTTATCCAGTCAGCCCCAGCATTTT.

The rearrangement links TRBV4-2 to TRBJ2-1, with D uncertain. CDR1 LGHNA and CDR2 YNFKEQ come from the germline V gene. Trimming took off 0 bases at V and 1 base at J, with 10 bases between the two ends. The CDR3 length is 16 residues. This chain's CDR3 is CASSQETLGSYNEQFF. The CDR3 DNA follows: TGTGCCAGCAGCCAAGAAACCTTAGGATCCTACAATGAGCAGTTCTTC.

The chain couples TRBV15 to TRBJ1-2; maybe TRBD1 (5 bases). The germline V gene encodes CDR1 LNHNV and CDR2 YYDKDF (reference sequence). Trimming removed 1 base at V and 8 bases at J, with 11 bases between. The CDR3 extends over 13 amino acids. CDR3 sequence (DNA): TGTGCCACCAGCAGAGGATTTGGGGGAGGCTACACCTTC. Amino acid sequence: CATSRGFGGGYTF.

The rearrangement links TRBV30 to TRBJ2-1, with 9 bases aligning to TRBD2. The CDR3 contains 14 residues. J lost 4 bases, V lost 2 bases, and 3 bases had no gene match. Germline V gene sequence: CDR1 GTSNPN, CDR2 SVGIG (reference sequence). Written as DNA, the CDR3 is TGTGCCTGGAGTCCTAGCGGGGTTTACAATGAGCAGTTCTTC. Protein sequence: CAWSPSGVYNEQFF.

The gene calls are TRBV19 and TRBJ2-6; either TRBD1 or TRBD2 may supply D (5 bases each). Looked up from germline, CDR1 is LNHDA and CDR2 is SQIVND (reference sequence). V dropped 7 bases and J dropped 0 bases, with 13 bases sitting between them. This CDR3 comprises 16 residues. In DNA form, the CDR3 reads TGTGCCAGTAAGGCGAGGGGTGGCTCTGGGGCCAACGTCCTGACTTTC. This translates into CASKARGGSGANVLTF.

V gene TRBV3-1 (or the pseudogene TRBV3-2) combines with J gene TRBJ1-1; D ambiguous. V dropped 0 bases and J dropped 4 bases, with 9 bases sitting between them. There are 14 residues in the CDR3. Germline V lookup: CDR1 LGHDT, CDR2 YNNKEL (reference sequence). The CDR3 reads CASSQEVRITEAFF. In DNA form, the CDR3 reads TGTGCCAGCAGCCAAGAAGTTCGGATCACTGAAGCTTTCTTT.

The V call is TRBV28, the J call TRBJ2-7; D remains unclear. Germline V gene sequence: CDR1 MDHEN, CDR2 SYDVKM. V lost 5 bases and J lost 4, with 9 bases in between. This CDR3 is 12 amino acids long. CDR3 DNA sequence: TGTGCCAGCAGTCTTGGCCGTTACGAGCAGTACTTC. Protein sequence: CASSLGRYEQYF.

The rearrangement joins TRBV5-6 to TRBJ2-7; 7 bases agree with TRBD1. Germline values: CDR1 SGHDT, CDR2 YYEEEE. V lost 3 bases, J lost 2 bases, and 5 bases stayed unmatched. The CDR3 loop spans 14 amino acids. In DNA form, the CDR3 reads TGTGCCAGCAGCTCGGACAGGAACCCCTACGAGCAGTACTTC. Translated, it gives CASSSDRNPYEQYF.

This sequence joins TRBV5-1 and TRBJ1-4, with D uncertain. Germline V lookup: CDR1 SGHRS, CDR2 YFSETQ. The CDR3 spans 15 residues. Trimming shortened V by 2 bases and J by 0 bases, and 8 bases separated the two germline ends. In DNA form, the CDR3 reads TGCGCCAGCAGCTTCGGGGAGACAACTAATGAAAAACTGTTTTTT. It is translated as CASSFGETTNEKLFF.

This chain links TRBV5-6 with TRBJ1-6, with unresolved D. V lost 1 base to trimming and J lost 14 bases, with 10 bases between them. This CDR3 region has 12 residues. Germline assignment: CDR1 SGHDT and CDR2 YYEEEE. The CDR3 spells CASSLTASTLHF. CDR3 nucleotide sequence: TGTGCCAGCAGCTTGACGGCGTCCACCCTCCACTTT.

The V and J genes are TRBV10-3 and TRBJ2-1, with D maybe TRBD2 (6 bases). Germline V gives CDR1 ENHRY, CDR2 SYGVKD. Trimming left V 4 bases short and J 3 bases short, with 13 bases between. The CDR3 is made up of 15 amino acids. As DNA, the CDR3 is TGTGCCATCAGTGCCCTGGCGGGGTACTACAATGAGCAGTTCTTC. This sequence encodes CAISALAGYYNEQFF.

This clone was seen only once. V is TRBV2 and J is TRBJ1-1; D unclear. The V gene lost 4 bases and the J gene lost 1 base, with 7 bases spanning the gap. Germline values: CDR1 SNHLY, CDR2 FYNNEI. The CDR3 extends over 13 amino acids. CDR3 amino acids: CASSGSGNTEAFF. For the CDR3, the DNA is TGTGCCAGCAGTGGATCAGGGAACACTGAAGCTTTCTTT.

The chain recombines TRBV18 with TRBJ2-2, with TRBD2 matching 12 bases. Germline CDR1 KGHSH, CDR2 LQKENI. Trimming took 3 bases from V and 1 from J; bases not matched to a gene: 3. This CDR3 comprises 17 residues. Here the CDR3 DNA reads TGTGCCAGCTCACCCTGGACTAGCGGGATGAACACCGGGGAGCTGTTTTTT. This sequence encodes CASSPWTSGMNTGELFF.

The V and J genes are TRBV20-1 and TRBJ1-1; D remains unclear. CDR1 is DFQATT, CDR2 SNEGSKA, per germline (reference sequence). V was trimmed by 6 bases and J by 4 bases, leaving 9 bases between them. This CDR3 contains 11 residues. The CDR3 sequence is CSAYRGTEAFF. CDR3 coding DNA: TGCAGTGCGTACAGAGGCACTGAAGCTTTCTTT.

The chain joins TRBV18 to TRBJ1-1; D not certain. Trimming took off 5 bases at V and 0 bases at J, with 7 bases between the two ends. The CDR3 runs 13 residues. Germline loops: CDR1 KGHSH, CDR2 LQKENI. The CDR3 protein is CASSGSMNTEAFF. As DNA, the CDR3 is TGTGCCAGCTCAGGATCAATGAACACTGAAGCTTTCTTT.

The chain recombines TRBV9 with TRBJ2-5; D is possibly TRBD1 or TRBD2 (7 bases each). Germline lookup yields CDR1 SGDLS and CDR2 YYNGEE. Trimming removed 0 bases from V and 3 bases from J, with 18 bases in between. The CDR3 extends over 17 amino acids. CDR3 sequence: CASSVGSGLGGKETQYF. The CDR3 DNA reads as TGTGCCAGCAGCGTAGGTTCCGGACTAGGGGGCAAAGAGACCCAGTACTTC.

This rearrangement joins TRBV25-1 to TRBJ1-6; the D is unclear. This CDR3 contains 14 residues. Germline CDR1 is MGHDK and CDR2 is SYGVNS. V was clipped by 6 bases and J by 2 bases, with 8 bases between them. As DNA, the CDR3 is TGTGCCAGCAGCCACAGTACCTATAATTCACCCCTCCACTTT. Its protein is CASSHSTYNSPLHF.

The chain uses TRBV7-2 and TRBJ2-7; 7 bases line up with TRBD1. There are 16 residues in the CDR3. CDR1 and CDR2 from the germline V gene are SGHTA and FQGNSA. The V segment lost 1 base and the J segment 0 bases; nucleotides outside the gene matches: 6. CDR3 loop: CASSLVGGDSSYEQYF. The CDR3 DNA is TGTGCCAGCAGCTTAGTGGGTGGGGACAGCTCCTACGAGCAGTACTTC.